This T cell receptor beta chain was captured by sequencing in a study of blood T cell repertoires in COVID-19. Study in general: Italy, Spain and the United States were the sources of the convalescent and acute COVID-19 samples.

CDR1 is MNHEY, CDR2 SVGAGI, per germline. The CDR3 has 16 residues. Trimming cost V 3 bases and J 4 bases; bases outside gene matches: 8. Participant age was roughly 18 to 100 years, and participants resided in roughly 25 US areas. In the source study's methods: Reference gene primer amplification in the assay estimated nucleated cell counts. Method: immunoSEQ multiplex PCR; TCRdb's copy keeps in-frame clones and lacks some. That table furnishes V, J and clone size, whereas the DNA furnished D and trimming. Of 150,000 to 200,000 clones in the sample, over 80% are singletons; the top ten hold 10% to 15%.

The chain carries TRBV6-5 and TRBJ2-7, with 11 bases matching TRBD2. Material: PBMCs or T cells enriched from blood (not recorded which). The TCR originated in a woman aged 60-70 years who had recovered from COVID-19. CDR3 in DNA: TGTGCCAGCAGTTATCGTCCGGGACTAGCGGAGTACGAGCAGTACTTC. It codes for CASSYRPGLAEYEQYF.